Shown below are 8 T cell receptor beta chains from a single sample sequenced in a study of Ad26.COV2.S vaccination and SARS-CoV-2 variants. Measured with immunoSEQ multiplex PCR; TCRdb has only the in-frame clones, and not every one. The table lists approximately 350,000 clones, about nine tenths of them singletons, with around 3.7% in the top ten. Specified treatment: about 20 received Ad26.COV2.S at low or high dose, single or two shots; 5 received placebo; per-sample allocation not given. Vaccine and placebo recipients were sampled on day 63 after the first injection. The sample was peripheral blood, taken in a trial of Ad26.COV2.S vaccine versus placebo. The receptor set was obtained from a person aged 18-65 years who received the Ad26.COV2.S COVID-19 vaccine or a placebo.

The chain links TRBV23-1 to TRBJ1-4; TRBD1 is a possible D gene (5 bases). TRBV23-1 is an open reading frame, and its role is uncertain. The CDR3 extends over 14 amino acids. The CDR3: CARGERDGGEKLFF. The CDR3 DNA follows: TGCGCGAGAGGGGAGCGGGACGGCGGGGAAAAACTGTTTTTT.

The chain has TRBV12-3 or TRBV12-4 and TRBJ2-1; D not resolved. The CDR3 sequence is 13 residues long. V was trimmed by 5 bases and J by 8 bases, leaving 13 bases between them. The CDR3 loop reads CASSLWTVDEQFF. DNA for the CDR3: TGTGCCAGCAGTCTTTGGACGGTCGATGAGCAGTTCTTC.

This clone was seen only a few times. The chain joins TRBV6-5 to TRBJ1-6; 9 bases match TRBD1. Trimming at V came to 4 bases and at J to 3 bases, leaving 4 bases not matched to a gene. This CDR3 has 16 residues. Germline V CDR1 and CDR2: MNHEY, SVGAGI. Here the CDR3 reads CASSWTGVNYNSPLHF. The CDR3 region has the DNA TGTGCCAGCAGTTGGACAGGGGTGAACTATAATTCACCCCTCCACTTT.

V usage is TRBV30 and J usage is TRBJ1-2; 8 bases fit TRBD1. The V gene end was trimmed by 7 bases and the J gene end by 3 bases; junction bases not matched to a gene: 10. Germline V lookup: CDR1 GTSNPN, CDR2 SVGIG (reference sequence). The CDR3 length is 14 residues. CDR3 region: CASDRGGGDYGYTF. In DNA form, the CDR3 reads TGTGCCTCAGACAGGGGCGGAGGAGACTATGGCTACACCTTC.

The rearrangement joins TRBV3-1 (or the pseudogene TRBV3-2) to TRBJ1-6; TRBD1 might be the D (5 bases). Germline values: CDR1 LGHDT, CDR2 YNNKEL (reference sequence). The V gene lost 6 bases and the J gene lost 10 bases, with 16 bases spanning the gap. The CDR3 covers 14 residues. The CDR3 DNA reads TGTGCCAGCAGAGATAAACAAGGGGCCTCACCCCTCCACTTT. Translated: CASRDKQGASPLHF.

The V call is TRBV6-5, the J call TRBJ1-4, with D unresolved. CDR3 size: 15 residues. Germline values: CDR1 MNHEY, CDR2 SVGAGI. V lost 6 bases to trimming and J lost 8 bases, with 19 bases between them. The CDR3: CASSGTQARREKLFF. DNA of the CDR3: TGTGCCAGCAGCGGCACTCAGGCACGCAGGGAAAAACTGTTTTTT.

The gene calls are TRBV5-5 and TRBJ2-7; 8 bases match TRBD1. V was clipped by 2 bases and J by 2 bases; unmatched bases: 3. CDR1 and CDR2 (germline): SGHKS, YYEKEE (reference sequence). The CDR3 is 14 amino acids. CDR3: CASSLIQGAYEQYF. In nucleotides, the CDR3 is TGTGCCAGCAGCTTAATACAGGGGGCCTACGAGCAGTACTTC. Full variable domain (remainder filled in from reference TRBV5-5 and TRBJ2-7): DAGVTQSPTHLIKTRGQQVTLRCSPISGHKSVSWYQQVLGQGPQFIFQYYEKEERGRGNFPDRFSARQFPNYSSELNVNALLLGDSALYLCASSLIQGAYEQYFGPGTRLTVT.

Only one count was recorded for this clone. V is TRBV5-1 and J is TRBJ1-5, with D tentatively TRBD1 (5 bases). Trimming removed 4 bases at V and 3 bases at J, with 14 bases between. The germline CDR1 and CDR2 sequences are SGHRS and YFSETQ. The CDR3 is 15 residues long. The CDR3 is CASSVPGGANQPQHF. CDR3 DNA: TGCGCCAGCAGCGTTCCGGGAGGGGCCAATCAGCCCCAGCATTTT.